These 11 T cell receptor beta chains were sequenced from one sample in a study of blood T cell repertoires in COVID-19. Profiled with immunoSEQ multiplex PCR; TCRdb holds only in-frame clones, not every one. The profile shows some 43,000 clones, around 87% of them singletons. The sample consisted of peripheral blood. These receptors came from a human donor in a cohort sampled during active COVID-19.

The CDR3 here is CASIGTGFNQPQHF. The DNA of the CDR3 is TGTGCCAGCATCGGGACAGGCTTCAATCAGCCCCAGCATTTT. This sequence joins TRBV2 and TRBJ1-5; 8 nucleotides line up with TRBD1. Germline trimming cut 7 bases from V and 3 bases from J; bases unmatched to any gene: 5. This CDR3 has 14 residues. Germline CDR1 reads SNHLY; CDR2 reads FYNNEI.

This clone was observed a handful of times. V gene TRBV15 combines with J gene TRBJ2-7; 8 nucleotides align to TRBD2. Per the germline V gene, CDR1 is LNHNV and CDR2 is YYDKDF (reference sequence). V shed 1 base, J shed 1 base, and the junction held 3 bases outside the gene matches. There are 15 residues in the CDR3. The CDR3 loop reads CATSRGREESYEQYF. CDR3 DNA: TGTGCCACCAGCAGAGGGCGGGAGGAATCCTACGAGCAGTACTTC.

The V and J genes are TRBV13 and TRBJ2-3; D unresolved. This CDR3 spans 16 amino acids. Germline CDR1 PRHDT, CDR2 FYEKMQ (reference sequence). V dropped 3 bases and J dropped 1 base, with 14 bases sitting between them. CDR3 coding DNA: TGTGCCAGCAGCTTTTCCGCGGCATTTGGCACAGATACGCAGTATTTT. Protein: CASSFSAAFGTDTQYF. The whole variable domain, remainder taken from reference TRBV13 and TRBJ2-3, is AAGVIQSPRHLIKEKRETATLKCYPIPRHDTVYWYQQGPGQDPQFLISFYEKMQSDKGSIPDRFSAQQFSDYHSELNMSSLELGDSALYFCASSFSAAFGTDTQYFGPGTRLTVL.

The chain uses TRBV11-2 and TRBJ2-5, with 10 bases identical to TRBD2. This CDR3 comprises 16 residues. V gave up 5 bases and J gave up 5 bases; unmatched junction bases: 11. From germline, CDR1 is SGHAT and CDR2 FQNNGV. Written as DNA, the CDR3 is TGTGCCAGCAGCACACCCGGGACTAGCGTCTTCGAGACCCAGTACTTC. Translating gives CASSTPGTSVFETQYF.

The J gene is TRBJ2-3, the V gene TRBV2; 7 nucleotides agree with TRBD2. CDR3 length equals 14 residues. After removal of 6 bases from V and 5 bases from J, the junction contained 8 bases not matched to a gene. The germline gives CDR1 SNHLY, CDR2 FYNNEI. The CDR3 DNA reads TGTGCCAGCAGCGGGGGAGGGGAAGGAGATACGCAGTATTTT. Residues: CASSGGGEGDTQYF.

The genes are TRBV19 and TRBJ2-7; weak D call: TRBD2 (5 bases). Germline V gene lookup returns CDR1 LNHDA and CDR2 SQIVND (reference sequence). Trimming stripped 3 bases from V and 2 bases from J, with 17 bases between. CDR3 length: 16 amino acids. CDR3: CASSIRGQRMAYEQYF. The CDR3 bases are TGTGCCAGTAGTATTAGAGGGCAACGAATGGCCTACGAGCAGTACTTC.

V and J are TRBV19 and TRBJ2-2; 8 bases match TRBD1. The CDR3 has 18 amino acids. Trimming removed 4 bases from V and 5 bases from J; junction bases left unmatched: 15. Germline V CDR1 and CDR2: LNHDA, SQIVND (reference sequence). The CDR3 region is CASSTRTGPSRWTGELFF. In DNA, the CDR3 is TGTGCCAGTAGTACTCGGACAGGGCCCTCACGGTGGACCGGGGAGCTGTTTTTT.

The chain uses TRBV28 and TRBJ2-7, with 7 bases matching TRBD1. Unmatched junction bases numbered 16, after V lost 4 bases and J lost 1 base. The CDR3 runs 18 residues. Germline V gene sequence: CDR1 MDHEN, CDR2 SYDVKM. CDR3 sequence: CASSYPKSGTASSYEQYF. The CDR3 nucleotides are TGTGCCAGCAGTTATCCCAAATCCGGGACAGCTTCTTCCTACGAGCAGTACTTC.

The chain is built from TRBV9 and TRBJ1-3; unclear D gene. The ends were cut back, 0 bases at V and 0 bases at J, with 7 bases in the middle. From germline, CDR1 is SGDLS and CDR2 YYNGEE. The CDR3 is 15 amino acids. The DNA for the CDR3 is TGTGCCAGCAGCGTAGACCCCAGCTCTGGAAACACCATATATTTT. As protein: CASSVDPSSGNTIYF.

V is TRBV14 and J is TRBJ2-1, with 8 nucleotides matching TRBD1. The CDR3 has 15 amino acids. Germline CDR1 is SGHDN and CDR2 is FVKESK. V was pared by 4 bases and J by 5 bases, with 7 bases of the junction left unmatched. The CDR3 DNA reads TGTGCCAGCAGCCGAATCAGGGGGCTCAACAATGAGCAGTTCTTC. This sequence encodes CASSRIRGLNNEQFF.

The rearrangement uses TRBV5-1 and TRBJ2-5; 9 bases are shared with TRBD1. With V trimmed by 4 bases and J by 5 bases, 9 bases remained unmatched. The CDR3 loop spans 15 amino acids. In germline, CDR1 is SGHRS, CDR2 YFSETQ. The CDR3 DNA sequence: TGCGCCAGCAGCCCGGGACAGGGTGTCCCCGAGACCCAGTACTTC. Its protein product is CASSPGQGVPETQYF. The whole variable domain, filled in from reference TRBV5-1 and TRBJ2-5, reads KAGVTQTPRYLIKTRGQQVTLSCSPISGHRSVSWYQQTPGQGLQFLFEYFSETQRNKGNFPGRFSGRQFSNSRSEMNVSTLELGDSALYLCASSPGQGVPETQYFGPGTRLLVL.